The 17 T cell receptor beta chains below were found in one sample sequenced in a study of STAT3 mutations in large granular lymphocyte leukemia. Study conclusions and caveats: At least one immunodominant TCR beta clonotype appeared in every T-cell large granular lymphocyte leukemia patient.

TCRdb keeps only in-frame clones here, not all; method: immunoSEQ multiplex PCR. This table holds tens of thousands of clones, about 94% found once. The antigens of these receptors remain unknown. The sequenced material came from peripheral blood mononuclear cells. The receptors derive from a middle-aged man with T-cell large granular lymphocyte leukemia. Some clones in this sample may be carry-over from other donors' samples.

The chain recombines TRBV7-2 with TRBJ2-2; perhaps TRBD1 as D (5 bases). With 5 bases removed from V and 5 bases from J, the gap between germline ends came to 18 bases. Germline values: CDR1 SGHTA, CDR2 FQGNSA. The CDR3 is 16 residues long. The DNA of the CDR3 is TGTGCCAGCAGCCGGCAGGGTGGAAGTTCGACCGGGGAGCTGTTTTTT. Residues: CASSRQGGSSTGELFF.

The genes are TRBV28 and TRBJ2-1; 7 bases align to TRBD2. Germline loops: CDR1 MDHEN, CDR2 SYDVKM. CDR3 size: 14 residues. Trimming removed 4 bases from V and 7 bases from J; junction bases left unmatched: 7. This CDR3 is CASSWGGKGNEQFF. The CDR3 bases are TGTGCCAGCAGTTGGGGGGGAAAGGGGAATGAGCAGTTCTTC. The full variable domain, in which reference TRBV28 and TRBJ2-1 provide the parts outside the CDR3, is DVKVTQSSRYLVKRTGEKVFLECVQDMDHENMFWYRQDPGLGLRLIYFSYDVKMKEKGDIPEGYSVSREKKERFSLILESASTNQTSMYLCASSWGGKGNEQFFGPGTRLTVL.

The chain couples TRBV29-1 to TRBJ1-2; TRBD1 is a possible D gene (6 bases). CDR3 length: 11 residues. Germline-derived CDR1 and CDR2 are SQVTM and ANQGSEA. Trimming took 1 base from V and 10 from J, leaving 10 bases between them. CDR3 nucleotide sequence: TGCAGCGTTGAAGGTGGGGGGGCCTACACCTTC. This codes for CSVEGGGAYTF.

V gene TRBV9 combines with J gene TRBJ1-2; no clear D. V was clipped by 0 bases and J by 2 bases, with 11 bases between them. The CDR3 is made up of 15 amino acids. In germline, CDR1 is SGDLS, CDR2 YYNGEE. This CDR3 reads CASSVVAGSNYGYTF. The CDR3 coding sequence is TGTGCCAGCAGCGTAGTTGCAGGAAGCAACTATGGCTACACCTTC.

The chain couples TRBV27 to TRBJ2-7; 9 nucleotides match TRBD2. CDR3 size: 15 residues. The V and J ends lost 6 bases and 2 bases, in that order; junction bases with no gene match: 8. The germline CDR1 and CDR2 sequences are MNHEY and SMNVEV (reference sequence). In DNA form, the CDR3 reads TGTGCCAGCAGCTCTCGGGCGGGGGGGACCTACGAGCAGTACTTC. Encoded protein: CASSSRAGGTYEQYF.

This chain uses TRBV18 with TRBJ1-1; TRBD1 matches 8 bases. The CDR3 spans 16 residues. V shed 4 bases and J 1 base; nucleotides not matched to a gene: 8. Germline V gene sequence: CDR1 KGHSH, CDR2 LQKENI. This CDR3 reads CASSLGTGVGNTEAFF. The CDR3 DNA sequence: TGTGCCAGCTCACTAGGGACAGGAGTGGGGAACACTGAAGCTTTCTTT.

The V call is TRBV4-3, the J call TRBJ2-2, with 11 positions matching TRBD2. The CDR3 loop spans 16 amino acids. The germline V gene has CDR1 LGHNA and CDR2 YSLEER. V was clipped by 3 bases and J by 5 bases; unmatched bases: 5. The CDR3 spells CASSQSSGGVTGELFF. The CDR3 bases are TGCGCCAGCAGCCAGAGTAGCGGGGGGGTGACCGGGGAGCTGTTTTTT.

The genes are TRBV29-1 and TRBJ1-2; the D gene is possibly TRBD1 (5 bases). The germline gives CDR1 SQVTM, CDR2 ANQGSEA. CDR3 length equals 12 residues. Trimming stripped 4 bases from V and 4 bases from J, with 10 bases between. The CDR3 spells CSVVGTAYGYTF. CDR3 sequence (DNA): TGCAGCGTTGTCGGGACGGCCTATGGCTACACCTTC.

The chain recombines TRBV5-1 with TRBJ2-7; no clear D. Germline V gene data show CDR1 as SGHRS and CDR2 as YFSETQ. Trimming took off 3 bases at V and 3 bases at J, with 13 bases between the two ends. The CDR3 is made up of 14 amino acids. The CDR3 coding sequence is TGCGCCAGCAGCTCCTCGGAACGGGTCTACGAGCAGTACTTC. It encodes CASSSSERVYEQYF.

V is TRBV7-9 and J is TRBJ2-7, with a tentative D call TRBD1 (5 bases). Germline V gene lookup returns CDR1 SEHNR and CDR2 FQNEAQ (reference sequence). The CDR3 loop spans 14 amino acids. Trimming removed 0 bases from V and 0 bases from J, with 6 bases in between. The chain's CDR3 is CASSLAGLSYEQYF. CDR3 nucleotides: TGTGCCAGCAGCTTAGCGGGGCTCTCCTACGAGCAGTACTTC.

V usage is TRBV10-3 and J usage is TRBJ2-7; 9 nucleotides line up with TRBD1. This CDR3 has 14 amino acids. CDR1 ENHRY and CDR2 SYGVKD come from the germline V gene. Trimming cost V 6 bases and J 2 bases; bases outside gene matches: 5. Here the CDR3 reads CAIRGTGQTYEQYF. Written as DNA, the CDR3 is TGTGCCATCAGGGGGACAGGGCAGACCTACGAGCAGTACTTC.

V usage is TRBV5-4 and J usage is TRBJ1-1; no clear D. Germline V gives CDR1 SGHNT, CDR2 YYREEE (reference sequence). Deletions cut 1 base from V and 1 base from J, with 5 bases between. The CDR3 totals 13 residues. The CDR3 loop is CASSLNENTEAFF. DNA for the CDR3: TGTGCCAGCAGCTTGAATGAGAACACTGAAGCTTTCTTT.

This CDR3 is CASSLRASAVTDTQYF. CDR3 nucleotide sequence: TGCGCCAGCAGCCTCCGGGCTAGTGCGGTCACAGATACGCAGTATTTT. The chain couples TRBV4-3 to TRBJ2-3; D is uncertain. Per the germline V gene, CDR1 is LGHNA and CDR2 is YSLEER. V shed 4 bases and J shed 2 bases, with 16 bases lying between them. CDR3 size: 16 residues.

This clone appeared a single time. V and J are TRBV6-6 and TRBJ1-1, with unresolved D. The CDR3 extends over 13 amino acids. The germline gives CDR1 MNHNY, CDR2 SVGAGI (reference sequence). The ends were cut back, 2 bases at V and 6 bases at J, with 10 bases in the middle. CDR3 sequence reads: CASSYVGLAEAFF. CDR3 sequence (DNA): TGTGCCAGCAGTTACGTAGGGCTCGCTGAAGCTTTCTTT.

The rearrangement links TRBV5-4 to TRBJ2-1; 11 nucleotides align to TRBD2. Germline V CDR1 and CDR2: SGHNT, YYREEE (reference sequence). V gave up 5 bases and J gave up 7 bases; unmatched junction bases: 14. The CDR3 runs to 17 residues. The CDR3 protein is CASRQTGLAASGNEQFF. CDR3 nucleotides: TGTGCCAGCAGACAAACGGGACTAGCGGCCTCAGGGAATGAGCAGTTCTTC.

The CDR3 loop is CASSSSGTVSYEQYF. The CDR3 nucleotides read TGTGCCAGCAGCTCCTCCGGGACAGTCTCCTACGAGCAGTACTTC. V and J are TRBV7-2 and TRBJ2-7; 7 bases are a match to TRBD1. Germline V gene sequence: CDR1 SGHTA, CDR2 FQGNSA. The trim removed 4 bases at V and 0 bases at J, leaving 6 bases unmatched. The CDR3 consists of 15 residues.

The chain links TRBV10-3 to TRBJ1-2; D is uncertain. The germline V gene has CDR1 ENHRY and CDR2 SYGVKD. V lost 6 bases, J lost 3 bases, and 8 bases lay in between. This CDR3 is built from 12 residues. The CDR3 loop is CAISLVDYGYTF. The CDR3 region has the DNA TGTGCCATCAGCCTAGTCGACTATGGCTACACCTTC.